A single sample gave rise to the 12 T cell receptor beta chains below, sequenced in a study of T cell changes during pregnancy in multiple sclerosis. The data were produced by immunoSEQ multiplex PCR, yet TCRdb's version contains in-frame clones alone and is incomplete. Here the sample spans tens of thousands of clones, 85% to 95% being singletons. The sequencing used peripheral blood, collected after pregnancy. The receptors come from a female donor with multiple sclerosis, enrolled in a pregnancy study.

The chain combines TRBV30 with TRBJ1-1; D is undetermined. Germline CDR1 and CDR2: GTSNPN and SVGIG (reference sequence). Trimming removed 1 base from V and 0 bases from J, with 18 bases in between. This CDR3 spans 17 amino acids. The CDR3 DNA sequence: TGTGCCTGGAGTGGAGGGCTCCACTTGAGCATGAACACTGAAGCTTTCTTT. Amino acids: CAWSGGLHLSMNTEAFF.

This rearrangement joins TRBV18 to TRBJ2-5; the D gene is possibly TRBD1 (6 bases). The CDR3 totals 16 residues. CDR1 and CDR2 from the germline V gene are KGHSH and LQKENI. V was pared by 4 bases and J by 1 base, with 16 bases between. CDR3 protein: CASSQTSTGAQETQYF. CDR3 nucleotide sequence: TGTGCCAGCTCACAAACCTCGACAGGAGCCCAAGAGACCCAGTACTTC.

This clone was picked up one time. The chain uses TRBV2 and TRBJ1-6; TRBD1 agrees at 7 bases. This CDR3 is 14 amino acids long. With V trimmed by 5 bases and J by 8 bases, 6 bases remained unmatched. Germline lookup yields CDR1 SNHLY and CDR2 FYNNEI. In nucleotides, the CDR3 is TGTGCCAGCAGTCCCAGGGGGAAGGATTCACCCCTCCACTTT. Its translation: CASSPRGKDSPLHF.

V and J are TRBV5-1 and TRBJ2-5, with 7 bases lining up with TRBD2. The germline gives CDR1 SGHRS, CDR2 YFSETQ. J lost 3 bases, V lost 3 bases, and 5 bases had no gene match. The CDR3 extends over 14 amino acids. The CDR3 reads CASSWRGGEETQYF. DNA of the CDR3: TGCGCCAGCAGCTGGCGGGGAGGGGAAGAGACCCAGTACTTC.

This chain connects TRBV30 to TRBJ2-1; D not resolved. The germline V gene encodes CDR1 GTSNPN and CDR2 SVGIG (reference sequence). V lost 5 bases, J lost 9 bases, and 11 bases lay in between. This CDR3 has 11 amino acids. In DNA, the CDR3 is TGTGCCTGGGACTTAGCCGGTGAGCAGTTCTTC. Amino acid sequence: CAWDLAGEQFF.

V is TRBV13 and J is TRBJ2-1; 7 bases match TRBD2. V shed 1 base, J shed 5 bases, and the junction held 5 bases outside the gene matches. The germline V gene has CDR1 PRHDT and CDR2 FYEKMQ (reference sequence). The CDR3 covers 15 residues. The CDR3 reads CASSLVAGINNEQFF. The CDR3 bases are TGTGCCAGCAGCTTAGTAGCGGGTATAAACAATGAGCAGTTCTTC.

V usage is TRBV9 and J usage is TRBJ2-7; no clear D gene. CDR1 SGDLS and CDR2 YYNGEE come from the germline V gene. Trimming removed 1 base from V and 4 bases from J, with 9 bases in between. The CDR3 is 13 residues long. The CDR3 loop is CASSVTDGYEQYF. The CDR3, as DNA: TGTGCCAGCAGCGTAACTGACGGGTACGAGCAGTACTTC.

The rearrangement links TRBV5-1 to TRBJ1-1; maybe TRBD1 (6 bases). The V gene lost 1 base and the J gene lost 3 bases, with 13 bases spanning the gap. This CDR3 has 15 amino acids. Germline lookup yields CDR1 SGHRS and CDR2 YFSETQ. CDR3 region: CASSLSREGDTEAFF. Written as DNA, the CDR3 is TGCGCCAGCAGCTTGTCCAGGGAGGGGGACACTGAAGCTTTCTTT. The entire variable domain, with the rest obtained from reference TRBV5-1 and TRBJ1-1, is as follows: KAGVTQTPRYLIKTRGQQVTLSCSPISGHRSVSWYQQTPGQGLQFLFEYFSETQRNKGNFPGRFSGRQFSNSRSEMNVSTLELGDSALYLCASSLSREGDTEAFFGQGTRLTVV.

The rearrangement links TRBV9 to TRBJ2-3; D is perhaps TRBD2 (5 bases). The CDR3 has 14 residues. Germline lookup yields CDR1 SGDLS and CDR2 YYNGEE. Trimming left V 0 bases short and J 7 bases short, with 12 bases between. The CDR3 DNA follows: TGTGCCAGCAGCGTAGCTACGGGATCCCATACGCAGTATTTT. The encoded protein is CASSVATGSHTQYF.

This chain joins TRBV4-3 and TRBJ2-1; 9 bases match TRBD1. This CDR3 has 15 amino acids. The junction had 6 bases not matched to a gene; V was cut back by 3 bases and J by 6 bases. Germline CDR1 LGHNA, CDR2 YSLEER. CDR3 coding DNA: TGCGCCAGCAGCCAGGACAGGGGTTTGAGCAATGAGCAGTTCTTC. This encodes CASSQDRGLSNEQFF.

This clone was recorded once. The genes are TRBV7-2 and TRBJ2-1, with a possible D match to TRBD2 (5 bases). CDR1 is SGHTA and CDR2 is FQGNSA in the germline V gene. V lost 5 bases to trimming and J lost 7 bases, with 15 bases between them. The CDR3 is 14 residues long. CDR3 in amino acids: CASSGEGSFNEQFF. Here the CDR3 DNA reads TGTGCCAGCAGCGGAGAGGGCAGTTTTAATGAGCAGTTCTTC. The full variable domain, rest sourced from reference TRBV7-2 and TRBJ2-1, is GAGVSQSPSNKVTEKGKDVELRCDPISGHTALYWYRQSLGQGLEFLIYFQGNSAPDKSGLPSDRFSAERTGGSVSTLTIQRTQQEDSAVYLCASSGEGSFNEQFFGPGTRLTVL.

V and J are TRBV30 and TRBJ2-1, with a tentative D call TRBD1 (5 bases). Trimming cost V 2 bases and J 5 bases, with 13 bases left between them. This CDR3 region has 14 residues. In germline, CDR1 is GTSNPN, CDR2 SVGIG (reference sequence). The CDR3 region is CAWSKGHRNNEQFF. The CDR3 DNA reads TGTGCCTGGAGTAAGGGGCACAGAAACAATGAGCAGTTCTTC.